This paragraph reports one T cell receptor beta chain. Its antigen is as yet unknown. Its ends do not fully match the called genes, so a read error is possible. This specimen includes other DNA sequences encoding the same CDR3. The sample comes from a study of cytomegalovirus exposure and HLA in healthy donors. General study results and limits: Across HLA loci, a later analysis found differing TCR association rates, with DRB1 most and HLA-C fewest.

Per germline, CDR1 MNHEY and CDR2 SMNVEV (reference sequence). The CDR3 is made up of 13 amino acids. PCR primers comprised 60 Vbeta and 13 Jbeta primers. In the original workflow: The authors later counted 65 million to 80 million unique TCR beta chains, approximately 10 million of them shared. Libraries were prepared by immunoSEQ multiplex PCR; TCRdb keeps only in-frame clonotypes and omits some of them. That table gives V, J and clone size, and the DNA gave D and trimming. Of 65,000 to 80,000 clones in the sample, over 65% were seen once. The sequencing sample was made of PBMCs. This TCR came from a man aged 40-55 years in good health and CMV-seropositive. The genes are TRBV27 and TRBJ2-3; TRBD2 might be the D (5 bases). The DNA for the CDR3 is TGTGCCAGCAGTCCAGCGGTGGGCCGATCGCAGTACTTT. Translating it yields CASSPAVGRSQYF.